This TCR beta chain was captured by sequencing in a study of shared T cell receptors in the human thymus. Assay used: immunoSEQ multiplex PCR; TCRdb lists only in-frame clones, some missing. The table includes about 660,000 clones, around nine tenths detected once. The sample was also reused in another study, on human thymus T cells. That study reports: Those donating were healthy Finnish infants in corrective surgery for congenital heart defects. Thymus pieces cut out during corrective heart surgery were the tissue that was used.

The receptor comes from a boy less than two years old with a congenital heart defect. Sequencing was done on a sample of thymocytes.

CDR3 loop: CASSACVGSTDTQYF. In nucleotides, the CDR3 is TGTGCCAGCAGCGCCTGCGTCGGTAGCACAGATACGCAGTATTTT. V usage is TRBV9 and J usage is TRBJ2-3; D remains unclear. The germline V gene has CDR1 SGDLS and CDR2 YYNGEE. There are 15 residues in the CDR3. The V end lost 3 bases, the J end lost 0 bases, and 11 bases lay between the germline ends.